This TCR beta chain was captured in a study of spatial heterogeneity in lung cancer. Study-level information: Alpha-chain sequences were consistently detected in smaller numbers than beta-chain sequences.

TCR cDNA molecules each had a unique molecular identifier. A single record per CDR3 protein comes from TCRdb applying MiXCR to the 5' RACE reads. The sample has over 2,000 distinct CDR3 sequences, around 13% seen once. Points from the study as a whole: Whereas they appeared in blood less at follow-up, ubiquitous expanded tumor TCRs appeared there more at resection.

Time point denoted: sample taken at primary tumor resection. Whole RNA was taken from tumor, nontumor lung or frozen PBMC; it was then sequenced unsorted. Samples came from 60 to 75 TRACERx patients with untreated early-stage lung cancer. About this clonotype itself: Its antigen is as yet unknown.

The clonotype comes from a male donor with early-stage non-small cell lung cancer. The input for sequencing was PBMCs, taken at surgery.

The CDR3 loop reads CASSPRDQPQHF. CDR3 nucleotide sequence: TGTGCCAGCAGTCCTAGGGACCAGCCCCAGCATTTT. J is TRBJ1-5 and V is TRBV6-2 or TRBV6-3, with D possibly TRBD1 on 5 matching bases. Germline V gene data show CDR1 as MNHEY and CDR2 as SVGEGT. The CDR3 length is 12 residues. V dropped 5 bases and J dropped 7 bases, with 9 bases sitting between them.